Listed here is a single TCR beta chain. This receptor's antigen is unknown. Base qualities are not recorded, but no much larger clone differs from it by a single base. The protocol used for the library was the immunoSEQ multiplex PCR assay. TCRdb mirrors the immuneACCESS table, restricted to in-frame sequences. Some clones are absent from its copies; in checked studies, under half trace to an unresolved V gene, and the reason for the others is unknown. This sample is represented by fewer than 200,000 clones; approximately 92% of them were singletons. The ten biggest clones cover roughly 4% of the sample. CDR1 and CDR2 were assigned from the germline V gene as SGHTA and FQGTGA. The germline V and J ends show losses of 5 bases and 3 bases respectively, and no gene match explains 3 bases of the junction. The CDR3 spans 15 residues, from the cysteine through the phenylalanine. Only the CDR3 portion is preserved as DNA: 45 bases, with reading frame beginning at the first base.

These data belong to a study of control samples from healthy donors and cancer patients (dated by TCRdb to the early 2020s). Sequencing was performed on blood. The chain is encoded by TRBV7-3 joined to TRBJ2-1; 11 of the junction bases match TRBD2. The receptor was derived from a woman between 55 and 75 years old in good health. At the DNA level, the sequence is TGTGCCAGCAGCGCGACTAGCGGGGTCTACAATGAGCAGTTCTTC. This encodes CASSATSGVYNEQFF.